This T cell receptor (beta chain) was identified during a study of graft-versus-host responses after intestinal transplantation. Study information: Recipients had transplants, and these were multivisceral, liver-intestinal, or isolated intestinal.

The CDR3 runs to 17 residues. This table comes from immunoSEQ multiplex PCR, and its TCRdb copy is limited to in-frame clones, with some not included. Of tens of thousands of clones in the sample, over 75% were seen once. Sequencing used PBMCs, obtained 524 days after transplant. The chain has TRBV12-2 and TRBJ1-1; the D call in the table, TRBD1, was not verified against the DNA. TRBV12-2 corresponds to a pseudogene. This clonotype was obtained from a human patient who received an intestinal transplant, so some T cells may come from the graft donor. The CDR3 DNA reads as TGTGCAAGTCGCTTGATCCCCGGGACAGGGGCTAACACTGAAGCTTTCTTT. Its protein product is CASRLIPGTGANTEAFF.